This TCR beta chain is from a study of blood T cell repertoires in COVID-19. Study background: Samples representing acute and convalescent COVID-19 were sourced from the United States, Italy and Spain. T cells, B-cell-depleted T cells, or PBMCs supplied cDNA or gDNA.

The germline V and J ends were trimmed by 3 bases and 6 bases, with 18 bases remaining between them. CDR1 LNHDA and CDR2 SQIVND come from the germline V gene (reference sequence). This CDR3 comprises 15 residues. TCRdb keeps only in-frame clones here, not all; method: immunoSEQ multiplex PCR. This sample carries around 430,000 clones, just under 90% of them seen once, and the ten largest clones take about a tenth. Allocation to cohorts depended on clinical history reported by the participants. Material for sequencing was PBMCs or T cells enriched from blood (not recorded which). The chain is built from TRBV19 and TRBJ2-7; D might be TRBD1 (5 bases). The receptor comes from a woman aged 45-65 years who had recovered from COVID-19. The chain's CDR3 is CASSMRTNMGPEQYF. The CDR3 coding sequence is TGTGCCAGTAGTATGAGGACCAACATGGGGCCCGAGCAGTACTTC.